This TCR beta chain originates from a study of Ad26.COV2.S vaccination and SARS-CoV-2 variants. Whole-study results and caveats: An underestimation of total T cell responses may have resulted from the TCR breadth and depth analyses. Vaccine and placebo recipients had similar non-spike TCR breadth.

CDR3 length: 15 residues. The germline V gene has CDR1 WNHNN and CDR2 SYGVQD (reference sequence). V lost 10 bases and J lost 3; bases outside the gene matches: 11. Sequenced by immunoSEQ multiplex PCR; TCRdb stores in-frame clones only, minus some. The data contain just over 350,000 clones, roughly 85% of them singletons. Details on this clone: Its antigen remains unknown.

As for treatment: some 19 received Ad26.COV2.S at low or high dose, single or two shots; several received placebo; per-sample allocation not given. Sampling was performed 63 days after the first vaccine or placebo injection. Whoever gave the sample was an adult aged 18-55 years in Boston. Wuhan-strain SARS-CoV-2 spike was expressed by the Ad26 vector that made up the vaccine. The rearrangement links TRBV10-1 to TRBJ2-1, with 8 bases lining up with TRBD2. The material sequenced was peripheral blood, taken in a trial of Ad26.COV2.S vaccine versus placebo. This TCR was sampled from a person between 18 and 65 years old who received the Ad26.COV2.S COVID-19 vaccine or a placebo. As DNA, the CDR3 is TGCGCCAACCCTACGACTAGCGCAAACTACAATGAGCAGTTCTTC. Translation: CANPTTSANYNEQFF.